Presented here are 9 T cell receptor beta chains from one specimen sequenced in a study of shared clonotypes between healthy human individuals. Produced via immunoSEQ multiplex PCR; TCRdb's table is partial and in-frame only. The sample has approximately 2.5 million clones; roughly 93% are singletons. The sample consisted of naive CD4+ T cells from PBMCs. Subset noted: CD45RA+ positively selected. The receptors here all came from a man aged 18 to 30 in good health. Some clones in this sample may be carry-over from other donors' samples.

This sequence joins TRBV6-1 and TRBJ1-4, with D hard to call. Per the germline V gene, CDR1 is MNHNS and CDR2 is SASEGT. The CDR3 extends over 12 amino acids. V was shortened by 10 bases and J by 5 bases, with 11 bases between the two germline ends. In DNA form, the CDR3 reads TGTGCCATCAGGCGGGGAAATGAAAAACTGTTTTTT. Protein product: CAIRRGNEKLFF.

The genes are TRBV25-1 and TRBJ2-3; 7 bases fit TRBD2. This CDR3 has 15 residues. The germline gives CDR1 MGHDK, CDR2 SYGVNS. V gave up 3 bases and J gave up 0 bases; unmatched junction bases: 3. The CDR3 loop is CASSDPGLSTDTQYF. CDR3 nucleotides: TGTGCCAGCAGTGATCCGGGACTAAGCACAGATACGCAGTATTTT.

This CDR3 is CASSFRTGLDTQYF. As DNA, the CDR3 is TGTGCCAGTAGTTTTAGGACGGGGCTAGATACGCAGTATTTT. The genes are TRBV19 and TRBJ2-3; D could derive from TRBD1 or TRBD2 (5 bases each). V was shortened by 5 bases and J by 5 bases, with 14 bases between the two germline ends. Per the germline V gene, CDR1 is LNHDA and CDR2 is SQIVND (reference sequence). The length of the CDR3 is 14 residues.

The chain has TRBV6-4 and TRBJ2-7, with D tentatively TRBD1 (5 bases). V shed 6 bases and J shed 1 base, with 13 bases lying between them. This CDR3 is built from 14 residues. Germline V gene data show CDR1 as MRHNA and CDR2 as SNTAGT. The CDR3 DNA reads TGTGCCAGCAGCGACAGACTGGGATCCTACGAGCAGTACTTC. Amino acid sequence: CASSDRLGSYEQYF.

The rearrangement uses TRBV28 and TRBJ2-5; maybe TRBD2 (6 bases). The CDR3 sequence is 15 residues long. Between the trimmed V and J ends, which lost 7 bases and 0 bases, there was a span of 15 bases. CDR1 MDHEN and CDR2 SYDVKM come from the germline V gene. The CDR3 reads CASKFSGGNQETQYF. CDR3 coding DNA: TGTGCCAGCAAGTTCTCCGGCGGGAACCAAGAGACCCAGTACTTC.

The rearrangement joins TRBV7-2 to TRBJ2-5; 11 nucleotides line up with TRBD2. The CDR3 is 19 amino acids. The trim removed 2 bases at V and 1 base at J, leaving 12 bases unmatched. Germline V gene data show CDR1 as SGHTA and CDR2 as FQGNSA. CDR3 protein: CASSLILAGGHLGQETQYF. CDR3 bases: TGTGCCAGCAGCTTAATTTTAGCGGGAGGGCATTTGGGCCAAGAGACCCAGTACTTC.

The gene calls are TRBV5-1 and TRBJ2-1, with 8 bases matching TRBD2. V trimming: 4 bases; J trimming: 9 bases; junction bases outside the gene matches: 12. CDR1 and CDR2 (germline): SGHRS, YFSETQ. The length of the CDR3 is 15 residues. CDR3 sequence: CASSPPGLASGEQFF. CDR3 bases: TGCGCCAGCAGCCCACCTGGACTAGCTTCGGGTGAGCAGTTCTTC.

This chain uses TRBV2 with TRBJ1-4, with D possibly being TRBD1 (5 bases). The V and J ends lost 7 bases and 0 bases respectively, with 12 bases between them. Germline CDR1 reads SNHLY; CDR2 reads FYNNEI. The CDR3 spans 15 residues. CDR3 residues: CASTSQGATNEKLFF. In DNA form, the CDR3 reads TGTGCCAGCACCAGTCAGGGTGCAACTAATGAAAAACTGTTTTTT. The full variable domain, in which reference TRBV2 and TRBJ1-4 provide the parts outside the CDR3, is EPEVTQTPSHQVTQMGQEVILRCVPISNHLYFYWYRQILGQKVEFLVSFYNNEISEKSEIFDDQFSVERPDGSNFTLKIRSTKLEDSAMYFCASTSQGATNEKLFFGSGTQLSVL.

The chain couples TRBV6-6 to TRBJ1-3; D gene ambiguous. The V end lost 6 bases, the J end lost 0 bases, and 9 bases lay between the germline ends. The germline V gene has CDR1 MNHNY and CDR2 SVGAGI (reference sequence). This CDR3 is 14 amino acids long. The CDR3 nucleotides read TGTGCCAGCAGATTCGGAAGCTCTGGAAACACCATATATTTT. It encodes CASRFGSSGNTIYF.